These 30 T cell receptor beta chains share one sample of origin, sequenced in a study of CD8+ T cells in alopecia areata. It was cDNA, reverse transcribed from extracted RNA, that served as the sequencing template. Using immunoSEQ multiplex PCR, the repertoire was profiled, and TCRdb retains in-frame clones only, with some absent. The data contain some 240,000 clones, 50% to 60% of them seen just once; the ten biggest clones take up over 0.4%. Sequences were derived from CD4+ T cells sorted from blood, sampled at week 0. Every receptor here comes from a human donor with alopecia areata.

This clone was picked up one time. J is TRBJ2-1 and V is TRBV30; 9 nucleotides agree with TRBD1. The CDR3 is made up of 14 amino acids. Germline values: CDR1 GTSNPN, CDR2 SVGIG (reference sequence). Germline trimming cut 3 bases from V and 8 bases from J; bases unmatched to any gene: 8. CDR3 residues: CAWRRPDRGDEQFF. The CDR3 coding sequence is TGTGCCTGGAGACGGCCGGACAGGGGCGATGAGCAGTTCTTC.

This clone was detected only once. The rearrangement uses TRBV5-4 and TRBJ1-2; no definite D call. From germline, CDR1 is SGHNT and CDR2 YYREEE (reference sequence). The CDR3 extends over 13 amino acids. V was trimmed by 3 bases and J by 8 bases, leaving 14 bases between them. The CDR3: CASSSRTAEGYTF. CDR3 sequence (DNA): TGTGCCAGCAGCTCCCGAACTGCTGAAGGCTACACCTTC.

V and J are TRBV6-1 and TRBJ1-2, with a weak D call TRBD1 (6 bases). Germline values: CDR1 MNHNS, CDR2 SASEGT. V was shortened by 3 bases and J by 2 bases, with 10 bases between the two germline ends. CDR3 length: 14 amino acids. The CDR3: CASSDDRLNYGYTF. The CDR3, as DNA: TGTGCCAGCAGTGATGACAGGCTGAACTATGGCTACACCTTC.

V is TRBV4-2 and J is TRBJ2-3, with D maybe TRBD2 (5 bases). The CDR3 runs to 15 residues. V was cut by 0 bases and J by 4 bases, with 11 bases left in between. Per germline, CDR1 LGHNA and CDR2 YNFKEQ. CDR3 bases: TGTGCCAGCAGCCAAGAAACTAGTTCATCAGATACGCAGTATTTT. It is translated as CASSQETSSSDTQYF.

CDR3 DNA sequence: TGTGCCAGCAGCTCCGGACAGGATCCATCCTACGAGCAGTACTTC. As protein: CASSSGQDPSYEQYF. The chain uses TRBV13 and TRBJ2-7; TRBD1 matches at 7 bases. The CDR3 has 15 residues. Germline V gene sequence: CDR1 PRHDT, CDR2 FYEKMQ (reference sequence). Trimming at V came to 4 bases and at J to 1 base, leaving 7 bases not matched to a gene.

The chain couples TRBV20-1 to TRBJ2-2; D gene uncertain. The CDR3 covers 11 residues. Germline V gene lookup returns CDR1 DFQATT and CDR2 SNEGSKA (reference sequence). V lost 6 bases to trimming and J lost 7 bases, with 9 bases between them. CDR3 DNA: TGCAGTGCCAGGAAGGTCGGGGAGCTGTTTTTT. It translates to CSARKVGELFF.

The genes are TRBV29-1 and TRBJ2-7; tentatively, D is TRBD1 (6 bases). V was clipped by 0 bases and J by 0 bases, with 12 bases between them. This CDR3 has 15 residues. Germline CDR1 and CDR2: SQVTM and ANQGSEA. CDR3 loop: CSVEDLVGGSYEQYF. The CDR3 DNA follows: TGCAGCGTTGAAGATCTAGTAGGGGGCTCCTACGAGCAGTACTTC.

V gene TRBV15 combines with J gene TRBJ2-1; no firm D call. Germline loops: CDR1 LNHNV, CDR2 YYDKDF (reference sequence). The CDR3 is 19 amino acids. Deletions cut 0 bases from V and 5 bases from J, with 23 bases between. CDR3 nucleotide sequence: TGTGCCACCAGCAGAGAAGCCCAGTCCGTGGCCAAACACAACAATGAGCAGTTCTTC. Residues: CATSREAQSVAKHNNEQFF.

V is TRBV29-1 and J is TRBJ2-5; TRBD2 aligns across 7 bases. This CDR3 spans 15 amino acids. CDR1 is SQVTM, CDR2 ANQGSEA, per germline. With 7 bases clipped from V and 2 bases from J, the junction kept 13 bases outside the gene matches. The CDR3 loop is CSAPSPGRRQETQYF. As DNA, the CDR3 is TGCAGCGCCCCCTCGCCCGGGAGGAGGCAAGAGACCCAGTACTTC.

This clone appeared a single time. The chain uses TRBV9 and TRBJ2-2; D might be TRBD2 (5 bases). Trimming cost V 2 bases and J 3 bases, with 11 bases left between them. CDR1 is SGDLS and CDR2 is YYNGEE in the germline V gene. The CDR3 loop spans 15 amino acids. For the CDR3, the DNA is TGTGCCAGCAGCGTGTCTGCTAGCCACACCGGGGAGCTGTTTTTT. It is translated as CASSVSASHTGELFF.

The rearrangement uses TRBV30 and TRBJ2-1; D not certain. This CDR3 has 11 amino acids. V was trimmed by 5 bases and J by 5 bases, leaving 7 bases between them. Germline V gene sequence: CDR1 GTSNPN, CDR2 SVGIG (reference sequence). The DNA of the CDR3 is TGTGCCTGGGACGCTAACAATGAGCAGTTCTTC. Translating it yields CAWDANNEQFF.

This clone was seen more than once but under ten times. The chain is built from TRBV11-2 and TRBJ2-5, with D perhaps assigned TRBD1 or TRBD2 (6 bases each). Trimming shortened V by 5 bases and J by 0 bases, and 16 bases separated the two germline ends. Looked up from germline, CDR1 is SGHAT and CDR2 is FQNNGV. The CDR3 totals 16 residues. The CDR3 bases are TGTGCCAGCAGCCCGACTAGGACAGCCTACCAAGAGACCCAGTACTTC. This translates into CASSPTRTAYQETQYF. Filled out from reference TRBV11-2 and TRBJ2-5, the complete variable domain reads EAGVAQSPRYKIIEKRQSVAFWCNPISGHATLYWYQQILGQGPKLLIQFQNNGVVDDSQLPKDRFSAERLKGVDSTLKIQPAKLEDSAVYLCASSPTRTAYQETQYFGPGTRLLVL.

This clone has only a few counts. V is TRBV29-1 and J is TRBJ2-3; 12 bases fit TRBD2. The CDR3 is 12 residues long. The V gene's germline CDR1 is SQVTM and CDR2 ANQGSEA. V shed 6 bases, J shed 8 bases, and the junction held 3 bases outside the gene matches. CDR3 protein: CSVSSGGATQYF. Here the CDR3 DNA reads TGCAGCGTATCTAGCGGGGGGGCTACGCAGTATTTT.

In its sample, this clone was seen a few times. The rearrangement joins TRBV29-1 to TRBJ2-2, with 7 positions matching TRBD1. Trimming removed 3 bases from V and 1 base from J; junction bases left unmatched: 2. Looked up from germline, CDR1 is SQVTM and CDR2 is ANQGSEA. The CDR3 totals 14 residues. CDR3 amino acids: CSVDWTGNTGELFF. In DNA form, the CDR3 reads TGCAGCGTTGACTGGACAGGGAACACCGGGGAGCTGTTTTTT.

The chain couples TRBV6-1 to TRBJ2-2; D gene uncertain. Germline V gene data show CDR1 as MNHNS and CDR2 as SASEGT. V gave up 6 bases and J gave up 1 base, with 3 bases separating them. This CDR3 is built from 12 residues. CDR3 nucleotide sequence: TGTGCCAGCAGGGAGAACACCGGGGAGCTGTTTTTT. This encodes CASRENTGELFF.

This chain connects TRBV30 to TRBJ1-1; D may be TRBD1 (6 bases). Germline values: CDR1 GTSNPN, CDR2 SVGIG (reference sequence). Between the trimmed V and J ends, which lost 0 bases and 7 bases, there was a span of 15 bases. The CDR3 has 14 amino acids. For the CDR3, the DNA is TGTGCCTGGAGTGTACAGGGAGCCATCCATGAAGCTTTCTTT. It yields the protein CAWSVQGAIHEAFF.

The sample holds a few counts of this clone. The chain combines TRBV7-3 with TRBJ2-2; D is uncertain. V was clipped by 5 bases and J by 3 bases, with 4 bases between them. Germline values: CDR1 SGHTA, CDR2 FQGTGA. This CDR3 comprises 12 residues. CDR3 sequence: CASSRDTGELFF. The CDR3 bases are TGTGCCAGCAGCCGGGACACCGGGGAGCTGTTTTTT.

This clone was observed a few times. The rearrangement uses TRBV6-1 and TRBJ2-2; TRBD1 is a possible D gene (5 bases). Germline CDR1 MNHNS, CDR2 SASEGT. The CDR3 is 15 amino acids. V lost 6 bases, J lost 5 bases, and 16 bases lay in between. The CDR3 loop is CASSATPQGTGELFF. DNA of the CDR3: TGTGCCAGCAGCGCAACACCCCAGGGTACCGGGGAGCTGTTTTTT.

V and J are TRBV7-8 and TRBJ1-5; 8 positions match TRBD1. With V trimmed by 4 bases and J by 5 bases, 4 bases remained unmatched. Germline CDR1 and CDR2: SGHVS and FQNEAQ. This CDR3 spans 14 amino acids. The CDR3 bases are TGTGCCAGCAGCTCTCGACAGGGGTATCAGCCCCAGCATTTT. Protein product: CASSSRQGYQPQHF.

CDR3 nucleotides: TGCGCCAGCAGCCAACTTACTAGCGGGAGCTTGAATGAGCAGTTCTTC. Translated: CASSQLTSGSLNEQFF. V usage is TRBV4-1 and J usage is TRBJ2-1, with 11 bases matching TRBD2. This CDR3 comprises 16 residues. From germline, CDR1 is MGHRA and CDR2 YSYEKL. J gave up 7 bases and V 2 bases, and 7 bases lay outside the gene matches.

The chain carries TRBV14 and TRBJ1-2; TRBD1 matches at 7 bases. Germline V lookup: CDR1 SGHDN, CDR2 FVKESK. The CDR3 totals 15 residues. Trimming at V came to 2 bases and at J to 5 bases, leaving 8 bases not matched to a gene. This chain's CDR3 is CASSQLGQLGYGYTF. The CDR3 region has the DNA TGTGCCAGCAGCCAACTGGGACAGCTGGGGTATGGCTACACCTTC. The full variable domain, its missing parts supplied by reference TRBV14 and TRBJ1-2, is EAGVTQFPSHSVIEKGQTVTLRCDPISGHDNLYWYRRVMGKEIKFLLHFVKESKQDESGMPNNRFLAERTGGTYSTLKVQPAELEDSGVYFCASSQLGQLGYGYTFGSGTRLTVV.

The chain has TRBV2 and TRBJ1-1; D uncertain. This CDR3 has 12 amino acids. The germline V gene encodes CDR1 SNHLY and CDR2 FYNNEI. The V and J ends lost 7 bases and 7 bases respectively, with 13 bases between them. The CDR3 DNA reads TGTGCCAGCACACCCTGGGGAAATGAAGCTTTCTTT. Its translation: CASTPWGNEAFF.

CDR3 residues: CASSVGQGDGYTF. In DNA form, the CDR3 reads TGTGCCAGCAGCGTAGGTCAGGGAGATGGCTACACCTTC. The chain has TRBV9 and TRBJ1-2, with D possibly TRBD1 on 5 matching bases. Trimming stripped 0 bases from V and 6 bases from J, with 9 bases between. Germline V gene data show CDR1 as SGDLS and CDR2 as YYNGEE. This CDR3 is 13 amino acids long.

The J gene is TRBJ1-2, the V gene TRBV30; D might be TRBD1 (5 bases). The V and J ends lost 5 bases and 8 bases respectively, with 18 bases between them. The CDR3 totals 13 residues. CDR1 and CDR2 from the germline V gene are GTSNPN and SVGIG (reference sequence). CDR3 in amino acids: CAWATGVTGGYTF. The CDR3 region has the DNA TGTGCCTGGGCCACGGGGGTAACGGGCGGCTACACCTTC.

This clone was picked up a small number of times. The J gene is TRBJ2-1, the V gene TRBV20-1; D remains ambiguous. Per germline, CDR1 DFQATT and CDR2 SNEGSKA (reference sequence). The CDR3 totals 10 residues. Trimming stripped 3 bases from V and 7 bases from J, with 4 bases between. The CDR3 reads CSARRNEQFF. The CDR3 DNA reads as TGCAGTGCTAGGCGAAATGAGCAGTTCTTC.

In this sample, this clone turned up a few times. The CDR3 sequence is CSVPGTSTYEQYF. The DNA for the CDR3 is TGCAGCGTCCCCGGGACTTCCACCTACGAGCAGTACTTC. This chain joins TRBV29-1 and TRBJ2-7; a weak D match, TRBD2 (6 bases). CDR1 is SQVTM, CDR2 ANQGSEA, per germline. The V gene lost 6 bases and the J gene lost 2 bases, with 14 bases spanning the gap. This CDR3 spans 13 amino acids.

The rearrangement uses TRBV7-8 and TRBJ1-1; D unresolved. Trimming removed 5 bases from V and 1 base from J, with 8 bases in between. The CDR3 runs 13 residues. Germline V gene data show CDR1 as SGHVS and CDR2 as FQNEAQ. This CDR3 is CASSQGTNTEAFF. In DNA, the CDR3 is TGTGCCAGCAGCCAAGGAACGAACACTGAAGCTTTCTTT.

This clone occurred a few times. CDR3 bases: TGCAGCGTTGGGGTTGTATCAGATGGCTACACCTTC. This sequence encodes CSVGVVSDGYTF. The V and J genes are TRBV29-1 and TRBJ1-2; D not certain. V lost 4 bases and J lost 6, with 12 bases in between. The germline gives CDR1 SQVTM, CDR2 ANQGSEA. CDR3 length: 12 residues.

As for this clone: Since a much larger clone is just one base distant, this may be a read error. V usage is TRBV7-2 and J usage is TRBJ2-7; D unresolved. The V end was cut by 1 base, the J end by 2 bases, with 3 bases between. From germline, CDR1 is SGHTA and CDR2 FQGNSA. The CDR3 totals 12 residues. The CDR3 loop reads CASSLVPYEQYF. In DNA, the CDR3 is TGTGCCAGCAGCTTAGTCCCCTACGAGCAGTACTTC.

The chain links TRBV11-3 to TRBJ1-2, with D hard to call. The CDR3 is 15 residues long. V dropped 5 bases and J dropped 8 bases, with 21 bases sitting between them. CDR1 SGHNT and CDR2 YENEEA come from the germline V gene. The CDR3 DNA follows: TGTGCCAGCAGCCAAAGTTTGGCCCTAGGTCTCGGCTACACCTTC. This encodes CASSQSLALGLGYTF.